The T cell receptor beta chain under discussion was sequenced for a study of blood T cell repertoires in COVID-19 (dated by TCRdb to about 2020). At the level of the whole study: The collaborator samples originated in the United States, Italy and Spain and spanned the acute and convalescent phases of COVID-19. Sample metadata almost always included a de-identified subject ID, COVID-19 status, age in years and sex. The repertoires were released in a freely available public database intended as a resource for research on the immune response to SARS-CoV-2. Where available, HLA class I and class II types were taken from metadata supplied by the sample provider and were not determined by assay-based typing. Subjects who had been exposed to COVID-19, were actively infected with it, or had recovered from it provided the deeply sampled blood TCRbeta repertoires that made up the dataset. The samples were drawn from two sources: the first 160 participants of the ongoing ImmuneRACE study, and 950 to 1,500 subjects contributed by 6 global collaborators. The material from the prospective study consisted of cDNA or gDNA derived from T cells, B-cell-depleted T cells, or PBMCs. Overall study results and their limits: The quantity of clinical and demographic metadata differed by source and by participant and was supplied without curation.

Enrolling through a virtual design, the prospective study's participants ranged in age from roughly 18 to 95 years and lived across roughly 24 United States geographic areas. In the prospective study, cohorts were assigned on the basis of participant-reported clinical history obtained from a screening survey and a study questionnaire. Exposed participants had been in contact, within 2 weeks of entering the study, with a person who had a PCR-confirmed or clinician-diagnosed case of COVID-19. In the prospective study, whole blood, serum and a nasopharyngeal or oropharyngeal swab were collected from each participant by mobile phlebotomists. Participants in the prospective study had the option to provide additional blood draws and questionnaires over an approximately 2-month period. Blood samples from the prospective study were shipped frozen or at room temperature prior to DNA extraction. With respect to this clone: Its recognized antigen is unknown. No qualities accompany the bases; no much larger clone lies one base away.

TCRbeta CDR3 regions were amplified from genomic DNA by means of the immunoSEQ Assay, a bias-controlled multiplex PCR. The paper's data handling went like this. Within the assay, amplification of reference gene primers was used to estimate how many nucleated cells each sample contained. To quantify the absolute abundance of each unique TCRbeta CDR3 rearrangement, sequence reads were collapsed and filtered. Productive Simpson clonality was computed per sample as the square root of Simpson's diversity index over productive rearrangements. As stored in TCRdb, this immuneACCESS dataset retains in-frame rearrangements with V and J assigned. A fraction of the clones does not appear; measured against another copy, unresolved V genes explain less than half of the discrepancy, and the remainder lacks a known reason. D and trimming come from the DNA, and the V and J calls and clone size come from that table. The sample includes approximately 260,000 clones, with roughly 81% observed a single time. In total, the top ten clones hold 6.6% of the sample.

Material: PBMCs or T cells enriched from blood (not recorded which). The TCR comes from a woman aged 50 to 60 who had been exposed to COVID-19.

The bases read TGTGCCAGCAGACTTAGACAGGGATATGGCTACACCTTC. The encoded protein is CASRLRQGYGYTF. Here the chain combines TRBV6-6 and TRBJ1-2; 7 bases in between match TRBD1. Trimming leaves V shorter by 6 bases and J shorter by 5 bases, with the junction holding 6 bases beyond the gene matches. The CDR3, cysteine through phenylalanine, is 13 amino acids long. Of the read, only the CDR3 DNA is kept; its 39 bases are in frame from base 1. CDR1 and CDR2, per the germline V gene (reference sequence), are MNHNY and SVGAGI.